These T cell receptor beta chains were read from a single sample in a study of blood T cell repertoires in COVID-19. The data were produced by immunoSEQ multiplex PCR, yet TCRdb's version contains in-frame clones alone and is incomplete. In the table there are 250,000 to 300,000 clones, about 89% of which are singletons. Sequencing used peripheral blood. These receptors were taken from a woman in her 30s with COVID-19, enrolled during active disease. CDR3s leave out the opening cysteine and the closing phenylalanine or tryptophan.

TRBV3-1/TRBV3-2	TRBJ2-7	ASSRTSGGYEQY
TRBV2	TRBJ1-4	ASSARGSNEKLF
TRBV5-6	TRBJ2-7	ASSPGTGTYEQY
TRBV6-4	TRBJ2-1	ASSEGGAGYNEQF
TRBV6-6	TRBJ1-2	ASSLTGALGYT
TRBV3-1/TRBV3-2	TRBJ1-4	ASSQVLYGELF
TRBV29-1	TRBJ2-2	SVRTSNTGELF
TRBV19	TRBJ2-5	ASSIGRGRETQY
TRBV18	TRBJ1-3	ASSPPRAGASGNTIY
TRBV7-8	TRBJ1-3	ASSPRTGNTIY
TRBV7-2	TRBJ2-2	ASSPRGSGLSISGELF
TRBV3-1/TRBV3-2	TRBJ2-2	ASSQGRTSGATGELF
TRBV3-1/TRBV3-2	TRBJ1-2	ASSQNRESYGYT
TRBV19	TRBJ2-1	ASSIAGSLNEQF
TRBV5-4	TRBJ2-1	ASSLGGTGEYEQF
TRBV29-1	TRBJ2-2	SVGGLTNTGELF
TRBV19	TRBJ2-2	ASRSDRRLNTGELF
TRBV6-6	TRBJ2-4	ASSPLVGLAGEEAKNIQY
TRBV19	TRBJ2-7	ASSEGTGWYEQY
TRBV11-2	TRBJ2-7	ASSFITSSYEQY
TRBV5-4	TRBJ2-7	ASRPGQGLHEQY
TRBV15	TRBJ1-5	ATSRQKGSQIRQH
TRBV28	TRBJ2-7	ASRPLGAGGNEQY
TRBV5-1	TRBJ1-1	ASSLKTGDTEAF
TRBV5-1	TRBJ2-3	ASNRGLAGFTDTQY
TRBV6-6	TRBJ2-5	ASSRTGTQETQY
TRBV3-1/TRBV3-2	TRBJ1-4	ASSQWFSGVEKLF
TRBV6-5	TRBJ1-1	ASSYSTGRTNTEAF
TRBV27	TRBJ1-1	ASSLLSRTEAF
TRBV27	TRBJ2-3	ASSSPLAGAGDTQY
TRBV5-4	TRBJ2-1	ACYPTSGRNEQF
TRBV2	TRBJ1-1	ASSGSRVGYTEAF
TRBV27	TRBJ1-2	ASSPGPSGYGYT
TRBV12-3/TRBV12-4	TRBJ1-5	ASRRDSNQPQH
TRBV7-2	TRBJ2-5	ASSLGTGVQTQY
TRBV24-1	TRBJ1-6	ATSDSRTGSPLH
TRBV30	TRBJ1-1	AWSAQGATEAF
TRBV6-5	TRBJ1-1	ASRPQGLKNTEAF
TRBV6-6	TRBJ1-5	ASSYSSGNNQPQH
TRBV6-5	TRBJ1-5	ASRSGQGNQPQH
TRBV11-2	TRBJ2-1	ASSPDRGNEQF
TRBV10-3	TRBJ2-7	AISGSAGSYEQY
TRBV30	TRBJ1-3	AWTPGAAQHIY
TRBV5-5	TRBJ2-1	ASSLAYGEQF
TRBV15	TRBJ1-5	ATSRDEGGASQPQH
TRBV7-2	TRBJ1-1	ASSLASGGTEAF
TRBV29-1	TRBJ2-7	SVAGFNEQY